This is a list of T cell receptor beta chains from one sample in a study of T cells in Graves' hyperthyroidism and ophthalmopathy. TCRdb recomputed calls from the multiplex PCR reads with MiXCR, one row per CDR3 protein. The sample carries around 620,000 distinct CDR3 sequences, over 12% recorded once. Input material: blood. Receptors were obtained from a woman aged 18-35 years with Graves' ophthalmopathy. CDR3s include the opening cysteine and the closing phenylalanine or tryptophan. The D gene is left open where the match is weak. Where a row states a size, it is once, few, many or the class of an expanded clone; other rows omit it.

length,V,J,size,D,DNA,CDR3
15,TRBV7-9,TRBJ1-6,.,.,TGTGCCAGCAGCTTACAGGGTTACTTGAATTCACCCCTCCACTTT,CASSLQGYLNSPLHF
16,TRBV29-1,TRBJ2-5,many,.,TGCAGCGTCGCCGAGAAATTCGAGTCGTACGGAGAGACCCAGTACTTC,CSVAEKFESYGETQYF
17,TRBV28,TRBJ1-4,many,TRBD1,TGTGCCAGCAGTTTTAGACAGGGGGCAATGACTAATGAAAAACTGTTTTTT,CASSFRQGAMTNEKLFF
15,TRBV6-1,TRBJ2-5,few,TRBD1,TGTGCCAGCAGTGCCCGGACAGGGGGCCAAAAGACCCAGTACTTC,CASSARTGGQKTQYF
16,TRBV27,TRBJ1-6,many,.,TGTGCCAGCAGTCAGAGGAGCGGGGTTACTAATTCACCCCTCCACTTT,CASSQRSGVTNSPLHF
11,TRBV2,TRBJ1-4,many,.,TGTGCCAGCAGTGAAATGACAGAACTGTTTTTT,CASSEMTELFF
16,TRBV27,TRBJ2-7,many,TRBD1,TGTGCCAGCAGTTTGCCCCCGGGACAGGGACCGCGGGAGCAGTACTTC,CASSLPPGQGPREQYF
13,TRBV7-3,TRBJ2-5,.,.,TGTGCCAGCAGCCGGGGCGTAGACGAGACCCAGTACTTC,CASSRGVDETQYF
15,TRBV27,TRBJ1-6,.,TRBD1,TGTGCCAGCAGTTTGTGGACAGGGACTGATTCACCCCTCCACTTT,CASSLWTGTDSPLHF
19,TRBV3-1,TRBJ1-6,few,.,TGTGCCAGCAGCCGAACTCGGCCTCGCCTGGGGGCATATAATTCACCCCTCCACTTT,CASSRTRPRLGAYNSPLHF
13,TRBV19,TRBJ1-2,.,.,TGTGCCAGTAGTACCCAGAGGGACTATGGCTACACCTTC,CASSTQRDYGYTF
14,TRBV29-1,TRBJ1-4,few,TRBD1,TGCAGCGTTGAAGGTGGACAGGGGAATGAAAAACTGTTTTTT,CSVEGGQGNEKLFF
12,TRBV30,TRBJ1-1,many,.,TGTGCCTGGAGACCGGTGGGGACTGAAGCTTTCTTT,CAWRPVGTEAFF
18,TRBV19,TRBJ1-2,.,.,TGTGCCAGCACTCTGATCTTATTGTCGGAGGTATGGTTATATGGCTACACCTTC,CASTLILLSEVWLYGYTF
12,TRBV29-1,TRBJ2-7,many,.,TGCAGCGTTGAAGAGGGGGCCTACGAGCAGTACTTC,CSVEEGAYEQYF
13,TRBV7-2,TRBJ2-7,.,.,TGTGCCAGCAGCTTAACGGCACTAAGGGAGCAGTACTTC,CASSLTALREQYF
17,TRBV28,TRBJ2-3,.,TRBD2,TGTGCCAGCAGTACAGGACTAGCGGGAGTTTTCTCCGATACGCAGTATTTT,CASSTGLAGVFSDTQYF
14,TRBV18,TRBJ2-7,.,.,TGTGCCAGCTCACGGTCGCGGGACTCCTACGAGCAGTACTTC,CASSRSRDSYEQYF
14,TRBV25-1,TRBJ1-1,.,TRBD1,TGTGCCAGCAGTGAATCCACAGGGGTGACTGAAGCTTTCTTT,CASSESTGVTEAFF
18,TRBV19,TRBJ2-6,.,TRBD2,TGTGCCAGTAACGATTGGCGGGAGGGGGGCTCTGGGGCCAACGTCCTGACTTTC,CASNDWREGGSGANVLTF
13,TRBV5-5,TRBJ2-1,many,.,TGTGCCAGCAGCTTGGCCCCGGGGAGTGAGCAGTTCTTC,CASSLAPGSEQFF
14,TRBV12-3/TRBV12-4,TRBJ1-5,many,TRBD1,TGTGCCAGCAGTCTTACAGGGGACAATCAGCCCCAGCATTTT,CASSLTGDNQPQHF
19,TRBV28,TRBJ1-5,many,TRBD1,TGTGCCAGCAGTTTTCCGCAGCCCGGACAGGGATATAGCAATCAGCCCCAGCATTTT,CASSFPQPGQGYSNQPQHF
17,TRBV3-1,TRBJ2-1,.,TRBD2,TGTGCCAGCAGCCAACAGTCGCTAGCGGGAGGGGACAATGAGCAGTTCTTC,CASSQQSLAGGDNEQFF
17,TRBV20-1,TRBJ2-3,.,TRBD2,TGCAGTGCTAGATGGTCTAGCGGGAGAATGATCACAGATACGCAGTATTTT,CSARWSSGRMITDTQYF
15,TRBV20-1,TRBJ2-3,many,TRBD2,TGCAGTGCTAGGGGGACTAGCGGGAGACCAGATACGCAGTATTTT,CSARGTSGRPDTQYF
12,TRBV11-3,TRBJ1-1,many,.,TGTGCCAGCAGCTCGGGAGTCACTGAAGCTTTCTTT,CASSSGVTEAFF
16,TRBV3-1,TRBJ2-1,many,TRBD2,TGTGCCAGCAGCCAAGTTCCGGGACTAGCGGGAGTAGGGCAGTTCTTC,CASSQVPGLAGVGQFF
14,TRBV9,TRBJ1-1,.,.,TGTGCCAGCAACGTAGAAGGGGTGAACACTGAAGCTTTCTTT,CASNVEGVNTEAFF
14,TRBV5-1,TRBJ2-7,many,TRBD1,TGCGCCAGCAGCCAACAGGGGGCCCCAAGCGAGCAGTACTTC,CASSQQGAPSEQYF
17,TRBV4-1,TRBJ1-5,.,.,TGCGCCAGCAGTCCAACTCCGGGTACCTATAGCAATCAGCCCCAGCATTTT,CASSPTPGTYSNQPQHF
14,TRBV20-1,TRBJ2-7,many,TRBD2,TGCAGTGCTAGAGACGCCGGGAGGCCTTACGAGCAGTACTTC,CSARDAGRPYEQYF
17,TRBV19,TRBJ2-7,once,TRBD1,TGTGCCAGTAGTCGGGTCGGGACAGCGGCTAGCTCCTACGAGCAGTACTTC,CASSRVGTAASSYEQYF
16,TRBV12-3/TRBV12-4,TRBJ2-7,many,TRBD2,TGTGCCAGCAGTTCCCGGACTAGCGGGAGTCCGTACGAGCAGTACTTC,CASSSRTSGSPYEQYF
9,TRBV20-1,TRBJ1-2,many,.,TGCAGTGCCCGCGAGGGCTACACCTTC,CSAREGYTF
17,TRBV29-1,TRBJ2-3,many,.,TGCAGCGCCATGAAATATGCTAGCGAATCTAGCACAGATACGCAGTATTTT,CSAMKYASESSTDTQYF
13,TRBV11-2,TRBJ2-5,.,.,TGTGCCAGCAGCCACCCAGGGGTAGAGACCCAGTACTTC,CASSHPGVETQYF
11,TRBV29-1,TRBJ1-1,many,.,TGCAGCGTTGAAAGGGAGAACCGAGCTTTCTTT,CSVERENRAFF
17,TRBV27,TRBJ2-1,many,TRBD2,TGTGCCAGCAGTTCAACTGTCCTCCGCGGGGGTACTCTTGAGCAGTTCTTC,CASSSTVLRGGTLEQFF
14,TRBV19,TRBJ2-3,few,.,TGTGCCAGTCGGGAGACAGGGTACACAGATACGCAGTATTTT,CASRETGYTDTQYF
15,TRBV19,TRBJ2-3,many,TRBD2,TGTGCCAGTAGTTACGGACTAGCGGATGCAGATACGCAGTATTTT,CASSYGLADADTQYF